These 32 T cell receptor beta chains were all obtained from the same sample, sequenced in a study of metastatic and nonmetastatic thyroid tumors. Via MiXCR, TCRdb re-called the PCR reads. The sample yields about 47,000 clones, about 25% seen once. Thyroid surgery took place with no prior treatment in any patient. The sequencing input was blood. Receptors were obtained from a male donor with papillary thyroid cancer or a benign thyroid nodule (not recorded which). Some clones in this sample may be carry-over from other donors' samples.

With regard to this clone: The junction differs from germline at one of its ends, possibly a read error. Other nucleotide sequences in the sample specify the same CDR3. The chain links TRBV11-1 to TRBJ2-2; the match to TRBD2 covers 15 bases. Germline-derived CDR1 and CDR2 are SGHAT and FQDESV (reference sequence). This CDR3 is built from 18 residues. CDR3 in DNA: TGTGCCAGCAGCTCGTGGACTAGCGGGAGGGCGAGGACCGGGGAGCTTTTTTTT. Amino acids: CASSSWTSGRARTGELFF.

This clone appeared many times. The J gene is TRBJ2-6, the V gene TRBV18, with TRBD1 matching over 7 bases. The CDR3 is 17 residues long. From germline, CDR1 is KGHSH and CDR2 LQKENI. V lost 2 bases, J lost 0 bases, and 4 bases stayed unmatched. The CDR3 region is CASSPRTGGSGANVLTF. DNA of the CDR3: TGTGCCAGCTCACCAAGGACAGGAGGCTCTGGGGCCAACGTCCTGACTTTC.

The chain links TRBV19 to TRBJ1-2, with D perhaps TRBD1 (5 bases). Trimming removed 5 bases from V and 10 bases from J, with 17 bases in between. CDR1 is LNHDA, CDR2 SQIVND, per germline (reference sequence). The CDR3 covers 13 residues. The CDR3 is CASSSDELGAYTF. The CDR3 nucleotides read TGTGCCAGTAGTTCAGACGAACTAGGGGCCTACACCTTC.

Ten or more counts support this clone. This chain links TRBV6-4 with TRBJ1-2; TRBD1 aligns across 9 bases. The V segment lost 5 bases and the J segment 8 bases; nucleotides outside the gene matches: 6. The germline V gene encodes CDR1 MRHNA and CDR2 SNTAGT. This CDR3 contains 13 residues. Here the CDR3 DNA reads TGTGCCAGCAGTTCCCGGACAGGGGAGGGCTACACCTTC. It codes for CASSSRTGEGYTF.

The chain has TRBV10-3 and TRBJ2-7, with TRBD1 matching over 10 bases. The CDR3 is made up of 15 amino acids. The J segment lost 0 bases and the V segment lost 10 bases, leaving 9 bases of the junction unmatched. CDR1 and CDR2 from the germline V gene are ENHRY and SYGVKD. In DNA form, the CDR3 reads TGTGCCACCGGGCTGACAGGGGGCGCCTCCTACGAGCAGTACTTC. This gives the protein CATGLTGGASYEQYF.

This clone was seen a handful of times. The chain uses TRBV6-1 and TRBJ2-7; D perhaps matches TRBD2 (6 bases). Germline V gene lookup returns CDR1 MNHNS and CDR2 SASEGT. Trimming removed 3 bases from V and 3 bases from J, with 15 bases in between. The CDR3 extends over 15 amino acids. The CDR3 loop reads CASSEEGLGSYEQYF. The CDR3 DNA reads TGTGCCAGCAGTGAGGAGGGATTAGGTAGCTACGAGCAGTACTTC.

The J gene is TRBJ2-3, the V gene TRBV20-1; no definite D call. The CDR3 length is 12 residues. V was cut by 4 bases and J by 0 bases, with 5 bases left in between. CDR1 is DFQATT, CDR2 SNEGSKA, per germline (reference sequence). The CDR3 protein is CSAKGSTDTQYF. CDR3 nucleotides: TGCAGTGCTAAGGGTAGCACAGATACGCAGTATTTT.

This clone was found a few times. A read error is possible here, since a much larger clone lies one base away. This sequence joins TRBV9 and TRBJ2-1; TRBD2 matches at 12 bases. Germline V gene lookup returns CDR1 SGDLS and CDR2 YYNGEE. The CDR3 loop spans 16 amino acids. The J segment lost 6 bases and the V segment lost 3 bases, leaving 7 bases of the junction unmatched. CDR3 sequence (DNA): TGTGCCAGCAGCGGACCTAGCGGGAGGGAACCCAATGAGCAGTTCTTC. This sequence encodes CASSGPSGREPNEQFF.

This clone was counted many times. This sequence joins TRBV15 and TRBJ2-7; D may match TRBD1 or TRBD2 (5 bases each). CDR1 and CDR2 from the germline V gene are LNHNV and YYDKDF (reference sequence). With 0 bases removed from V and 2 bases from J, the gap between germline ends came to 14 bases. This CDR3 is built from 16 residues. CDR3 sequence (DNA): TGTGCCACCAGCAGAGATAGAGGGGAGCGCCCCTACGAGCAGTACTTC. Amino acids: CATSRDRGERPYEQYF.

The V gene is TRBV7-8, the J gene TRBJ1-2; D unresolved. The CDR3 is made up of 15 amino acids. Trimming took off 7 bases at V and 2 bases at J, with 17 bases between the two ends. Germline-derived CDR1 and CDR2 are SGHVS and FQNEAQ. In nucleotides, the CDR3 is TGTGCCAGCACCCTACCGGGGTTTGGAAACTATGGCTACACCTTC. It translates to CASTLPGFGNYGYTF.

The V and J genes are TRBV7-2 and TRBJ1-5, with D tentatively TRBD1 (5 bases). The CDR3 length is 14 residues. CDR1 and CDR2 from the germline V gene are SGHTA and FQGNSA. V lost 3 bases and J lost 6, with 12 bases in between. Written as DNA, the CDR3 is TGTGCCAGCAGCTTCGGGGGGGTAGTTCAGCCCCAGCATTTT. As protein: CASSFGGVVQPQHF.

This CDR3 is CASSLWDAGNQPQHF. CDR3 DNA: TGTGCCAGCAGCTTGTGGGACGCCGGCAATCAGCCCCAGCATTTT. The chain has TRBV5-5 and TRBJ1-5; possible D gene TRBD1, 5 bases. The CDR3 length is 15 residues. Per the germline V gene, CDR1 is SGHKS and CDR2 is YYEKEE (reference sequence). V was shortened by 1 base and J by 2 bases, with 10 bases between the two germline ends. Variable domain in full (rest from reference TRBV5-5 and TRBJ1-5): DAGVTQSPTHLIKTRGQQVTLRCSPISGHKSVSWYQQVLGQGPQFIFQYYEKEERGRGNFPDRFSARQFPNYSSELNVNALLLGDSALYLCASSLWDAGNQPQHFGDGTRLSIL.

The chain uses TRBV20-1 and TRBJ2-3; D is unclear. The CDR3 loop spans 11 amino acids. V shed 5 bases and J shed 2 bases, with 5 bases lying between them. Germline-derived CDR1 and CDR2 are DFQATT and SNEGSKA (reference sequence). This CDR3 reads CSAYPTDTQYF. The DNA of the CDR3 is TGCAGTGCTTATCCCACAGATACGCAGTATTTT.

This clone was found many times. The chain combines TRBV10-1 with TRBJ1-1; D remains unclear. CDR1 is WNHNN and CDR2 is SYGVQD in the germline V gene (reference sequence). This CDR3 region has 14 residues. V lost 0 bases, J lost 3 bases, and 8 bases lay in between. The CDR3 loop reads CASSESNEDTEAFF. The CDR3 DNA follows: TGCGCCAGCAGTGAGTCGAACGAGGACACTGAAGCTTTCTTT.

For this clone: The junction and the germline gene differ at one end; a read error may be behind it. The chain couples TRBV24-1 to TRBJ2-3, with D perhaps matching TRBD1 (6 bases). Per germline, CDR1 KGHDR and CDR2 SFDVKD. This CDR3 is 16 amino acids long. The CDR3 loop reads CATIDYRAGLSDTQYF. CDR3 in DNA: TGTGCCACCATTGATTACAGGGCTGGGTTGTCAGATACGCAGTATTTT.

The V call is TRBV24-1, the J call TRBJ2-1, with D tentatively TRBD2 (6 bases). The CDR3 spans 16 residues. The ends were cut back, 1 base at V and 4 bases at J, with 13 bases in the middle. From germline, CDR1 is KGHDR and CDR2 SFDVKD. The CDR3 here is CATSDFRESGYNEQFF. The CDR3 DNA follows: TGTGCCACCAGTGATTTCCGGGAGTCTGGGTACAATGAGCAGTTCTTC.

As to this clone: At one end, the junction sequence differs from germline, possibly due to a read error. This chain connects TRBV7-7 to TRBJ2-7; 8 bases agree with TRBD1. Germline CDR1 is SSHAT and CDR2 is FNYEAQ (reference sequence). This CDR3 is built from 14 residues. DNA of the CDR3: TGTGCTAGCAGCTTAGGCCAGGGGGCTTACGAGCAGTACTTC. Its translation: CASSLGQGAYEQYF.

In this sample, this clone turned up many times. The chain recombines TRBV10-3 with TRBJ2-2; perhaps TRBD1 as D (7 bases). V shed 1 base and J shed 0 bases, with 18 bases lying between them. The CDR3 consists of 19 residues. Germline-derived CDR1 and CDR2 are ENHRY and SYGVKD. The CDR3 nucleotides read TGTGCCATCAGTGAGTGGGACAGTCTCAGGGAGGCGAACACCGGGGAGCTGTTTTTT. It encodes CAISEWDSLREANTGELFF.

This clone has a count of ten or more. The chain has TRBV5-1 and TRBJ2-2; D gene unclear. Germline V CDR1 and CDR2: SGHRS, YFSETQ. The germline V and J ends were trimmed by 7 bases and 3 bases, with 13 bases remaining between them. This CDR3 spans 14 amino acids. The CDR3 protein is CASRYEVHTGELFF. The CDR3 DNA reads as TGCGCCAGCCGCTACGAGGTCCACACCGGGGAGCTGTTTTTT.

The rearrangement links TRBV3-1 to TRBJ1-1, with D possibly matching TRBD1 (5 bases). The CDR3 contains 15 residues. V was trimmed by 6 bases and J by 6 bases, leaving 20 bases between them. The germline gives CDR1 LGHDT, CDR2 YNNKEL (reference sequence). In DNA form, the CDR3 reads TGTGCCAGCAGTCGTCCGAGACCCGGGGGGGCTGAAGCTTTCTTT. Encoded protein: CASSRPRPGGAEAFF.

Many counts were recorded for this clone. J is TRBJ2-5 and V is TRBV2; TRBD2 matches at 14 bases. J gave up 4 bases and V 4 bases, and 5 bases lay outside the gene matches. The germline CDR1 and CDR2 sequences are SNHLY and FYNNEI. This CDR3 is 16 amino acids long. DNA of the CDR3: TGTGCCAGCAGTGGGGGACTAGCGGGAGCCTCAGAGACCCAGTACTTC. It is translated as CASSGGLAGASETQYF. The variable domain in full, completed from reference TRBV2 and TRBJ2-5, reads EPEVTQTPSHQVTQMGQEVILRCVPISNHLYFYWYRQILGQKVEFLVSFYNNEISEKSEIFDDQFSVERPDGSNFTLKIRSTKLEDSAMYFCASSGGLAGASETQYFGPGTRLLVL.

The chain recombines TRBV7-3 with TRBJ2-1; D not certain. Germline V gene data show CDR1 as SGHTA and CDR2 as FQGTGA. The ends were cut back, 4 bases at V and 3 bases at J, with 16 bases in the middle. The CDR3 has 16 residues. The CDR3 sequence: CASSSKPVPLYNEQFF. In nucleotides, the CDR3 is TGTGCCAGCAGCTCAAAGCCGGTACCACTCTACAATGAGCAGTTCTTC.

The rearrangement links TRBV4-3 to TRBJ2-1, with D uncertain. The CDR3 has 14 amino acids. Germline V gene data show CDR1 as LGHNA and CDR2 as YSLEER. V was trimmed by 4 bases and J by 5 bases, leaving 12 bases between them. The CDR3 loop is CASSRRSYDNEQFF. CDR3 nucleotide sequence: TGCGCCAGCAGCCGCAGGTCGTATGACAATGAGCAGTTCTTC.

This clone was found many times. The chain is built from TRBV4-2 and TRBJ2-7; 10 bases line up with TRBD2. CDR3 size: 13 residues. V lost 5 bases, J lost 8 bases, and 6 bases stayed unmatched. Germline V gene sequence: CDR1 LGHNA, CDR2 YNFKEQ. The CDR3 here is CASSFGLAEKQYF. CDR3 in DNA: TGTGCCAGCAGCTTTGGACTAGCGGAGAAGCAGTACTTC.

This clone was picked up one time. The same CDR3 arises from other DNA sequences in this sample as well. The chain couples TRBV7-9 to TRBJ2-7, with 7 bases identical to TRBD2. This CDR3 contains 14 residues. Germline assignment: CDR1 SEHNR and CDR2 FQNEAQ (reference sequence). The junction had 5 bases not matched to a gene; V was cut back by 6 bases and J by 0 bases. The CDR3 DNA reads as TGTGCCAGCAGTTCTAGCGGTAGCTCCTACGAGCAGTACTTC. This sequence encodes CASSSSGSSYEQYF.

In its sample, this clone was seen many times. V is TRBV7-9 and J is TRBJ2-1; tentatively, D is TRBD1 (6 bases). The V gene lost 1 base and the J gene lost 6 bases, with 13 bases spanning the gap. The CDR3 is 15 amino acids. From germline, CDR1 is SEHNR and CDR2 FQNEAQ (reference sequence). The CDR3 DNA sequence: TGTGCCAGCAGCTTAGGTTTGGGGGCCGCCAATGAGCAGTTCTTC. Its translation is CASSLGLGAANEQFF.

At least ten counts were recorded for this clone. The CDR3 DNA is TGTGCTAGTGGTTTGGGTCTAGCTTGGGGGGATACGCAGTATTTT. It translates to CASGLGLAWGDTQYF. The chain joins TRBV12-5 to TRBJ2-3; the D call may be TRBD1 or TRBD2 (5 bases each). The CDR3 has 15 amino acids. Germline loops: CDR1 LGHNT, CDR2 FRNRAP. V gave up 1 base and J gave up 6 bases, with 14 bases separating them. Variable domain in full (rest from reference TRBV12-5 and TRBJ2-3): DARVTQTPRHKVTEMGQEVTMRCQPILGHNTVFWYRQTMMQGLELLAYFRNRAPLDDSGMPKDRFSAEMPDATLATLKIQPSEPRDSAVYFCASGLGLAWGDTQYFGPGTRLTVL.

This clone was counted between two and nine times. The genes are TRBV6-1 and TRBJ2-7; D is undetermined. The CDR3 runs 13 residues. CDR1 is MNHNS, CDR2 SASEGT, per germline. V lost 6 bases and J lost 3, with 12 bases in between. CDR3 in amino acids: CASRFDTYYEQYF. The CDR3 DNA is TGTGCCAGCAGGTTCGACACTTACTACGAGCAGTACTTC.

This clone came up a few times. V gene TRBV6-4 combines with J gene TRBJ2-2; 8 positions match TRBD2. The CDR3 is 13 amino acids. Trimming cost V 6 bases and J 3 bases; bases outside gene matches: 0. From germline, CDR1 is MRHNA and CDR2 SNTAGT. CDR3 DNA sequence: TGTGCCAGCAGCGGGAGGGACACCGGGGAGCTGTTTTTT. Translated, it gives CASSGRDTGELFF.

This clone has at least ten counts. Here the CDR3 reads CSVRGREDNSPLHF. CDR3 sequence (DNA): TGCAGTGTTAGGGGGCGGGAGGATAATTCACCCCTCCACTTT. The rearrangement uses TRBV20-1 and TRBJ1-6; 7 bases are shared with TRBD1. Germline values: CDR1 DFQATT, CDR2 SNEGSKA (reference sequence). This CDR3 has 14 residues. The V segment lost 7 bases and the J segment 5 bases; nucleotides outside the gene matches: 8.

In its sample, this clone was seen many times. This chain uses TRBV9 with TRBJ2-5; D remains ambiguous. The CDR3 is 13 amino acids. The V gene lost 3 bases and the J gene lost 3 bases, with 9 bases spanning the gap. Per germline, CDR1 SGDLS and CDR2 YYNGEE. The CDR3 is CASSDRWEETQYF. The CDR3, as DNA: TGTGCCAGCAGCGACCGGTGGGAAGAGACCCAGTACTTC.

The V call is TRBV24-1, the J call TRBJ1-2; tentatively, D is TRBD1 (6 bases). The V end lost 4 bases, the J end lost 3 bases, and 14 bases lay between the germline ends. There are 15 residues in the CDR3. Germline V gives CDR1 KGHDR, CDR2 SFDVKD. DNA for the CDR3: TGTGCCACCAGTGAACCACAGGGTAAGGACTATGGCTACACCTTC. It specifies CATSEPQGKDYGYTF.